These T cell receptor beta chains were read from a single sample in a study of response to subunit inactivated influenza vaccine. TCRdb recomputed calls from the RT-PCR reads with MiXCR, one row per CDR3 protein. The sample shows about 800,000 distinct CDR3 sequences, about 20% of them seen only once. The input for sequencing was PBMCs from blood, taken about 5 days after vaccination. These receptor sequences come from a man in his forties or fifties who received an inactivated influenza vaccine. Each CDR3 is given with its conserved first and last residue. D genes are given only for firm matches. Some rows have no size entry. The others give once, few or many, or a class for an expanded clone.

j_call: TRBJ1-2; v_call: TRBV7-9; cdr3_length: 15; clone_size: many; d_call: TRBD1; cdr3_aa: CASSSGTGANYGYTF; cdr3_nt: TGTGCCAGCAGCTCCGGGACAGGCGCTAACTATGGCTACACCTTC
j_call: TRBJ2-5; v_call: TRBV5-1; cdr3_length: 11; clone_size: many; d_call: -; cdr3_aa: CASSLDGTQYF; cdr3_nt: TGTGCCAGCAGTTTAGATGGGACCCAGTACTTC
j_call: TRBJ1-1; v_call: TRBV4-3; cdr3_length: 15; clone_size: few; d_call: -; cdr3_aa: CASSQDGRGHTEAFF; cdr3_nt: TGCGCCAGCAGCCAAGATGGCAGGGGCCACACTGAAGCTTTCTTT
j_call: TRBJ1-2; v_call: TRBV10-3; cdr3_length: 12; clone_size: -; d_call: -; cdr3_aa: CATGTDNYGYTF; cdr3_nt: TGTGCCACGGGGACGGATAACTATGGCTACACCTTC
j_call: TRBJ1-6; v_call: TRBV6-1; cdr3_length: 14; clone_size: -; d_call: -; cdr3_aa: CASSEGAANSPLHF; cdr3_nt: TGTGCCAGCAGTGAAGGGGCAGCTAATTCACCCCTCCACTTT
j_call: TRBJ2-1; v_call: TRBV6-1; cdr3_length: 17; clone_size: few; d_call: TRBD1; cdr3_aa: CASTVTGGQIGYNEQFF; cdr3_nt: TGTGCCAGCACGGTGACAGGGGGTCAGATTGGTTACAATGAGCAGTTCTTC
j_call: TRBJ2-3; v_call: TRBV20-1; cdr3_length: 17; clone_size: few; d_call: TRBD2; cdr3_aa: CSAAYSGRARSTDTQYF; cdr3_nt: TGCAGTGCTGCTTATAGCGGGAGGGCCCGAAGCACAGATACGCAGTATTTT
j_call: TRBJ2-7; v_call: TRBV13; cdr3_length: 15; clone_size: -; d_call: -; cdr3_aa: CASSFEGRMNAEQYF; cdr3_nt: TGTGCCAGCAGCTTTGAAGGGCGGATGAACGCCGAGCAGTACTTC
j_call: TRBJ2-1; v_call: TRBV4-2; cdr3_length: 15; clone_size: few; d_call: -; cdr3_aa: CASSQGDLRYNEQFF; cdr3_nt: TGTGCCAGCAGCCAAGGGGACCTCCGGTACAATGAGCAGTTCTTC
j_call: TRBJ1-1; v_call: TRBV24-1; cdr3_length: 13; clone_size: -; d_call: -; cdr3_aa: CATSDLGNTEAFF; cdr3_nt: TGTGCCACCAGTGATCTGGGGAACACTGAAGCTTTCTTT
j_call: TRBJ2-5; v_call: TRBV5-1; cdr3_length: 12; clone_size: -; d_call: -; cdr3_aa: CASSKERGIQYF; cdr3_nt: TGCGCCAGCAGTAAAGAACGGGGAATCCAGTACTTC
j_call: TRBJ2-1; v_call: TRBV27; cdr3_length: 15; clone_size: -; d_call: TRBD2; cdr3_aa: CASSFSLAGYNEQFF; cdr3_nt: TGTGCCAGCAGTTTTTCTCTAGCGGGGTACAATGAGCAGTTCTTC
j_call: TRBJ2-5; v_call: TRBV12-3/TRBV12-4; cdr3_length: 15; clone_size: -; d_call: TRBD2; cdr3_aa: CASSISGGAAETQYF; cdr3_nt: TGTGCCAGCAGTATTAGCGGGGGGGCAGCAGAGACCCAGTACTTC
j_call: TRBJ1-2; v_call: TRBV12-3/TRBV12-4; cdr3_length: 16; clone_size: many; d_call: -; cdr3_aa: CASSLRGPIDFYGYTF; cdr3_nt: TGTGCCAGCAGTTTAAGAGGCCCGATCGATTTTTATGGCTACACCTTC